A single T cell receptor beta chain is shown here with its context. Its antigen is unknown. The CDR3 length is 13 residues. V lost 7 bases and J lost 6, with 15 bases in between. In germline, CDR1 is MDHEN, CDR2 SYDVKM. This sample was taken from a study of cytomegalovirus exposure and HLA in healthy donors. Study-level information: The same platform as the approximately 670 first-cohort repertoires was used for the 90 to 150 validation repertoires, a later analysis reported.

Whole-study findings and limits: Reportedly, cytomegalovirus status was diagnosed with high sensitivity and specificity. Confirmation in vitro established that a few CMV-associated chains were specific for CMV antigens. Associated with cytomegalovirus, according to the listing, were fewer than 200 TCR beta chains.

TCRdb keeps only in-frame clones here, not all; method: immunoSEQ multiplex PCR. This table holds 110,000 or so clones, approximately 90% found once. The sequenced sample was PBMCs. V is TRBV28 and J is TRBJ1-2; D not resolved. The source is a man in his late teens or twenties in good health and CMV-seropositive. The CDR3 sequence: CASTPGSLDGYTF. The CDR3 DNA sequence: TGTGCCAGCACCCCCGGGTCTTTGGATGGCTACACCTTC.